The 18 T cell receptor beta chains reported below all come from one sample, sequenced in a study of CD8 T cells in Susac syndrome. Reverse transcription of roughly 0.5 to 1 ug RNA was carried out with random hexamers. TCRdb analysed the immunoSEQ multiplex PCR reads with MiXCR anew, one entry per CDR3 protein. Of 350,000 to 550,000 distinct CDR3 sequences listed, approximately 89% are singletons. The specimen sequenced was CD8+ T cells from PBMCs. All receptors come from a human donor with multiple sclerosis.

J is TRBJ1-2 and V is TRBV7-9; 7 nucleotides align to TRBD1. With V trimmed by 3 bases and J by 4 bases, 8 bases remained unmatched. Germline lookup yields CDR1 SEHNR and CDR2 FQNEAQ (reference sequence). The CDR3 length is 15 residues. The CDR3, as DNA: TGTGCCAGCAGCTTTACGACAGGGATTGTCTATGGCTACACCTTC. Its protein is CASSFTTGIVYGYTF.

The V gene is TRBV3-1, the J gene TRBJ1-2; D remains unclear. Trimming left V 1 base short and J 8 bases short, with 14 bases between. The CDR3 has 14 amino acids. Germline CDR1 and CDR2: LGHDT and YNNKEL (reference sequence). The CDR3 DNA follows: TGTGCCAGCAGCCAAGTCCGAGGTCTTCAGGGCTACACCTTC. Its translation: CASSQVRGLQGYTF.

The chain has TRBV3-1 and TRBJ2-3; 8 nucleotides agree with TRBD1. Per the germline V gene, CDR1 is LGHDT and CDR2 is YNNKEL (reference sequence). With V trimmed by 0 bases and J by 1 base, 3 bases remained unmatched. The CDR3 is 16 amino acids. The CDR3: CASSQEETGGTDTQYF. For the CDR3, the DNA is TGTGCCAGCAGCCAAGAAGAGACAGGGGGCACAGATACGCAGTATTTT.

The CDR3 DNA follows: TGTGCCAGCAGCTTAGATCCGTCGGGCCCCAGTAATGAGCAGTTCTTC. Protein: CASSLDPSGPSNEQFF. The V gene is TRBV7-9, the J gene TRBJ2-1; no reliable D call. The V gene lost 1 base and the J gene lost 7 bases, with 17 bases spanning the gap. The CDR3 totals 16 residues. Per the germline V gene, CDR1 is SEHNR and CDR2 is FQNEAQ (reference sequence).

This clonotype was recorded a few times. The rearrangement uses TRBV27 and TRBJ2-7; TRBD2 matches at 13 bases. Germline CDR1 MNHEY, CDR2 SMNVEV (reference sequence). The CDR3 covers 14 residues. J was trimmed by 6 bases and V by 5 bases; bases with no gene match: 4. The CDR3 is CASSTGLAGVEQYF. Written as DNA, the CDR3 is TGTGCCAGCAGTACCGGACTAGCGGGAGTCGAGCAGTACTTC.

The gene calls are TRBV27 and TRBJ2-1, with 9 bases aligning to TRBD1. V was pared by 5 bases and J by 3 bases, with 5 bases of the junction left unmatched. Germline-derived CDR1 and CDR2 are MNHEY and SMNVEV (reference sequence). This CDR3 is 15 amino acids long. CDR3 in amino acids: CASSPYRGHYNEQFF. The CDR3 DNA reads TGTGCCAGCAGTCCCTACAGGGGGCACTACAATGAGCAGTTCTTC.

CDR3 residues: CASSHPGLDGTDTQYF. In nucleotides, the CDR3 is TGTGCCAGCAGCCACCCCGGACTAGACGGCACAGATACGCAGTATTTT. The chain joins TRBV3-1 to TRBJ2-3; the match to TRBD2 covers 7 bases. Per germline, CDR1 LGHDT and CDR2 YNNKEL (reference sequence). This CDR3 is built from 16 residues. Trimming cost V 3 bases and J 1 base; bases outside gene matches: 7.

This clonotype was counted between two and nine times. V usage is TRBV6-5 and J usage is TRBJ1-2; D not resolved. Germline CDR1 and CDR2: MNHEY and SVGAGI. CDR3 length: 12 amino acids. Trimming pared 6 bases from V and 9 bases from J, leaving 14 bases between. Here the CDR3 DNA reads TGTGCCAGCAGGCCTCAAAAGTTATGCTACACCTTC. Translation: CASRPQKLCYTF.

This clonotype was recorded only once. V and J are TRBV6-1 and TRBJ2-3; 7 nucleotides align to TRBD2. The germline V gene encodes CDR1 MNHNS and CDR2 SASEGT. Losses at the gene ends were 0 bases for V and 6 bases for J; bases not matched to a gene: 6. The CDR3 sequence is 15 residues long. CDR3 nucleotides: TGTGCCAGCAGTGAAGCGCTCGCGGGAGCTGATACGCAGTATTTT. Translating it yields CASSEALAGADTQYF.

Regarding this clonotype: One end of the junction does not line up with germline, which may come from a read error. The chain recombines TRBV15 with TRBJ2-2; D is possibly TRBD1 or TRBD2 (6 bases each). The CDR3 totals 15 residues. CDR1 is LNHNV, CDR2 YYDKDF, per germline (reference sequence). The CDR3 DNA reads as TGTGCCACCAGCAGAGCTGGACAGAACACCGGGGGGCTGTTTTTT. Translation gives CATSRAGQNTGGLFF. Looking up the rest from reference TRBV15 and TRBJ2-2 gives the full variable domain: DAMVIQNPRYQVTQFGKPVTLSCSQTLNHNVMYWYQQKSSQAPKLLFHYYDKDFNNEADTPDNFQSRRPNTSFCFLDIRSPGLGDTAMYLCATSRAGQNTGGLFFGEGSRLTVL.

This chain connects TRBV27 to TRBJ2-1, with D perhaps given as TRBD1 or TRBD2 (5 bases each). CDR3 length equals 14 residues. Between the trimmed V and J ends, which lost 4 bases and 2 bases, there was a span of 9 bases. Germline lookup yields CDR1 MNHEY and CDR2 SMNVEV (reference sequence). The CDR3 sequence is CASSWDPTYNEQFF. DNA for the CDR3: TGTGCCAGCAGTTGGGACCCTACCTACAATGAGCAGTTCTTC.

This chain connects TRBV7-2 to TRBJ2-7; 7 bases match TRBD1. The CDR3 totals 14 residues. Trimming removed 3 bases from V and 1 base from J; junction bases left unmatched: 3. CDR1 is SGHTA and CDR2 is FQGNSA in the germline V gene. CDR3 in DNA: TGTGCCAGCAGCTTGCCGGGACAGTCCTACGAGCAGTACTTC. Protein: CASSLPGQSYEQYF. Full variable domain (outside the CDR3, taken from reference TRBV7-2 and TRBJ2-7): GAGVSQSPSNKVTEKGKDVELRCDPISGHTALYWYRQSLGQGLEFLIYFQGNSAPDKSGLPSDRFSAERTGGSVSTLTIQRTQQEDSAVYLCASSLPGQSYEQYFGPGTRLTVT.

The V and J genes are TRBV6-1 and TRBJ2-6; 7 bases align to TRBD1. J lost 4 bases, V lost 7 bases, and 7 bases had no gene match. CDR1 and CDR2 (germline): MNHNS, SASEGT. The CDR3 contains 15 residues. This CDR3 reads CASIRTGVGANVLTF. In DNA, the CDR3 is TGTGCCAGCATCAGAACAGGGGTCGGGGCCAACGTCCTGACTTTC.

DNA for the CDR3: TGCGCCAGCAGCCATGGACTAGCGGGAGAGGCTGAGCAGTTCTTC. This sequence encodes CASSHGLAGEAEQFF. V and J are TRBV5-1 and TRBJ2-1, with TRBD2 identical over 13 bases. V was pared by 4 bases and J by 9 bases, with 7 bases of the junction left unmatched. The germline gives CDR1 SGHRS, CDR2 YFSETQ. This CDR3 is 15 amino acids long.

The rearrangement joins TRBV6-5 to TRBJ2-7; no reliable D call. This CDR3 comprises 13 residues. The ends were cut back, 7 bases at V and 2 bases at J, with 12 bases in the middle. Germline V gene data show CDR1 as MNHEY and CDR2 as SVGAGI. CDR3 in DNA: TGTGCCAGCACTCGACATGGTACCTACGAGCAGTACTTC. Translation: CASTRHGTYEQYF.

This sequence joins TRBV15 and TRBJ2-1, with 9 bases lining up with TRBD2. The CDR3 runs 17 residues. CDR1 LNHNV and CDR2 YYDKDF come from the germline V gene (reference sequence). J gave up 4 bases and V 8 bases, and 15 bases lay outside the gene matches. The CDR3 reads CATWGASGMRGYNEQFF. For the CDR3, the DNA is TGTGCCACCTGGGGGGCTAGCGGGATGCGAGGGTACAATGAGCAGTTCTTC.

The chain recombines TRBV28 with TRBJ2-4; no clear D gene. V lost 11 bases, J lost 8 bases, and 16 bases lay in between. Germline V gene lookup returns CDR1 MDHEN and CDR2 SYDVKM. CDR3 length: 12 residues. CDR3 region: CAARGSHDIQYF. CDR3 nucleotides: TGTGCCGCACGAGGAAGTCATGACATTCAGTACTTC.

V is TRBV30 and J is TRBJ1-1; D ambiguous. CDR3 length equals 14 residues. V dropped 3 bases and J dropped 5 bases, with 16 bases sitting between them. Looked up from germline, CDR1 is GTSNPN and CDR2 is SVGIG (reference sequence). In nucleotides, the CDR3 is TGTGCCTGGAGAAATGCGAGGGATTGGACTGAAGCTTTCTTT. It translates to CAWRNARDWTEAFF.